This T cell receptor beta chain was retrieved from a study of a mutant IDH1 vaccine in newly diagnosed glioma. Whole-study context: Patients were pretreated with radiotherapy, temozolomide, or both, mostly both.

Notes on this clone: Its specificity is not known.

The CDR3 totals 15 residues. Trimming took 1 base from V and 3 from J, leaving 12 bases between them. Germline lookup yields CDR1 LGHNA and CDR2 YNFKEQ. Here immunoSEQ multiplex PCR was the method, and the copy in TCRdb shows in-frame clones only, minus some. This sample has 35,000 to 50,000 clones, with 91% found just once. Time point reported: week 23, last vaccination. Each dose delivered 300 ug of mutant IDH1 20-mer peptide subcutaneously with imiquimod. The chain combines TRBV4-2 with TRBJ1-1, with D hard to call. This sequence was found in a man aged 50-59 years with glioma. The sequenced sample was PBMCs, obtained from a glioma patient whose treatment included an IDH1 peptide vaccine. The CDR3 reads CASSQGTQADTEAFF. The CDR3, as DNA: TGTGCCAGCAGCCAAGGAACCCAGGCCGACACTGAAGCTTTCTTT.